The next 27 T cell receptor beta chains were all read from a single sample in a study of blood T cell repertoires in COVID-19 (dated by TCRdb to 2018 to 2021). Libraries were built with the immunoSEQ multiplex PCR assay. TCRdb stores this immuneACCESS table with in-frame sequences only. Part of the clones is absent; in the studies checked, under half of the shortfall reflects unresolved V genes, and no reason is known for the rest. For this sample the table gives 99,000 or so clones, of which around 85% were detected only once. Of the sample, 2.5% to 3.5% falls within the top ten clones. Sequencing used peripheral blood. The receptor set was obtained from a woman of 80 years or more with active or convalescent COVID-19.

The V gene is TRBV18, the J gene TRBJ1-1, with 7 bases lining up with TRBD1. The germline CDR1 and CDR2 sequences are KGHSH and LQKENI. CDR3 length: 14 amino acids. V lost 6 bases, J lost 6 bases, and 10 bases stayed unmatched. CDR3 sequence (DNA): TGTGCCAGCTCGCGGGACAGCCGAAGCGCTGAAGCTTTCTTT. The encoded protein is CASSRDSRSAEAFF.

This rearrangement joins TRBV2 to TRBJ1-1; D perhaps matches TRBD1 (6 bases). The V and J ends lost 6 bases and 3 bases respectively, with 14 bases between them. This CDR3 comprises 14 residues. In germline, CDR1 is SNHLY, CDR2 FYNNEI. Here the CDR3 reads CASRATGKDTEAFF. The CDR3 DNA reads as TGTGCCAGCAGAGCGACAGGAAAGGACACTGAAGCTTTCTTT.

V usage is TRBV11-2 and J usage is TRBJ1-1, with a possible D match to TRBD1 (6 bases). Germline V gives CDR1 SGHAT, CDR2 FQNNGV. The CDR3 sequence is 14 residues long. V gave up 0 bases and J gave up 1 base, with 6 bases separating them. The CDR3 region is CASSLDRGNTEAFF. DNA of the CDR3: TGTGCCAGCAGCTTAGACAGGGGGAACACTGAAGCTTTCTTT.

CDR3 sequence (DNA): TGTGCCATCAGTGATGGGCAGGGGGTCTCTGGAAACACCATATATTTT. Encoded protein: CAISDGQGVSGNTIYF. The chain uses TRBV10-3 and TRBJ1-3; TRBD1 agrees at 7 bases. V gave up 3 bases and J gave up 0 bases; unmatched junction bases: 5. CDR1 and CDR2 from the germline V gene are ENHRY and SYGVKD. There are 16 residues in the CDR3.

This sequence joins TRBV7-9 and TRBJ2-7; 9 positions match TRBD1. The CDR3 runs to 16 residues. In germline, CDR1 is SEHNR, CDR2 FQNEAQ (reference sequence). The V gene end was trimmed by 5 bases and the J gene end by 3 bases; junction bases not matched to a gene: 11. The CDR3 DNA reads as TGTGCCAGCAGCCCAAGCCGGGACAGGGCGGACTACGAGCAGTACTTC. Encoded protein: CASSPSRDRADYEQYF.

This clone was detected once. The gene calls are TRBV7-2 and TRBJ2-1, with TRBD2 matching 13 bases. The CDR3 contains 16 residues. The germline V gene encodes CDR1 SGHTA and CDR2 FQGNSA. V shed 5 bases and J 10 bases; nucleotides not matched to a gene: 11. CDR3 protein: CASSDPGTSGAGEQFF. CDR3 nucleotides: TGTGCCAGCAGCGACCCCGGGACTAGCGGGGCGGGAGAGCAGTTCTTC.

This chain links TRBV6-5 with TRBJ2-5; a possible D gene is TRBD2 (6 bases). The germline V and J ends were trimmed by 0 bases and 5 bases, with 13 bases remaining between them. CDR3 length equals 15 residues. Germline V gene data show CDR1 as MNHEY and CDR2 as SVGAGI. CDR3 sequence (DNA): TGTGCCAGCAGTTACTCGTATGCGGGGAGGGAGACCCAGTACTTC. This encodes CASSYSYAGRETQYF.

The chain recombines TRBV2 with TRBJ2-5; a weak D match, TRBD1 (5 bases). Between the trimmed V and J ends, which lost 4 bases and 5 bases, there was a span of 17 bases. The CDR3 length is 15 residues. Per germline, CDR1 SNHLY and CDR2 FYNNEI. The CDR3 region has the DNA TGTGCCAGCAGTGCCCAGGGATCATATCGGGAGACCCAGTACTTC. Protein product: CASSAQGSYRETQYF. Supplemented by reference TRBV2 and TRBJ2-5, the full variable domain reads EPEVTQTPSHQVTQMGQEVILRCVPISNHLYFYWYRQILGQKVEFLVSFYNNEISEKSEIFDDQFSVERPDGSNFTLKIRSTKLEDSAMYFCASSAQGSYRETQYFGPGTRLLVL.

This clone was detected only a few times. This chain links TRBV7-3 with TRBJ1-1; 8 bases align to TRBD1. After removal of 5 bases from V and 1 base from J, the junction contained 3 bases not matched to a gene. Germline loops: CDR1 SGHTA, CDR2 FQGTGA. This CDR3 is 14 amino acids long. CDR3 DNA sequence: TGTGCCAGCAGCCCAGGGGGCCAGAACACTGAAGCTTTCTTT. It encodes CASSPGGQNTEAFF.

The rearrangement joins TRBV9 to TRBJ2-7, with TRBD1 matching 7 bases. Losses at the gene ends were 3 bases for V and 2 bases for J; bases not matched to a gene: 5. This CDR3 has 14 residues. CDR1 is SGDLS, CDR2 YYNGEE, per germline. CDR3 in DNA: TGTGCCAGCAGCGCCGGGACAGAACCCTACGAGCAGTACTTC. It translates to CASSAGTEPYEQYF.

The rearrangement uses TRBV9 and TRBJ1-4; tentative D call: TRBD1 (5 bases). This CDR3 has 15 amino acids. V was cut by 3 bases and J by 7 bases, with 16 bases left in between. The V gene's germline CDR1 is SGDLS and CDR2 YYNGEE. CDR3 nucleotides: TGTGCCAGCAGCGGGGGGGACGGAAGAGCTGAAAAACTGTTTTTT. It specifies CASSGGDGRAEKLFF.

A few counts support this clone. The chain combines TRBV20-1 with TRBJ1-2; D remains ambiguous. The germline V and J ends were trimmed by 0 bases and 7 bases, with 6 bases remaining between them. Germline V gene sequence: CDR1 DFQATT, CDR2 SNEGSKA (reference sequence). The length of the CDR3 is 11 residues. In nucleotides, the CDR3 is TGCAGTGCTAGAGAATCCCTTGGCTACACCTTC. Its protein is CSARESLGYTF.

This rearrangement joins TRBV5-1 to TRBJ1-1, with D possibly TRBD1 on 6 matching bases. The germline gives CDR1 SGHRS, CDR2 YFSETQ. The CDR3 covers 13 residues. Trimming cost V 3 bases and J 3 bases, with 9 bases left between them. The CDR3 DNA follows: TGCGCCAGCAGCTGGAAGGGGGACACTGAAGCTTTCTTT. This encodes CASSWKGDTEAFF.

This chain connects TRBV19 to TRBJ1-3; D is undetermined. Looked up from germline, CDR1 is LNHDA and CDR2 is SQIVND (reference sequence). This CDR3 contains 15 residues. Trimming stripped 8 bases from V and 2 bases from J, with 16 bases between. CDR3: CASSRDWGAGNTIYF. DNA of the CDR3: TGTGCCAGTTCCCGGGATTGGGGAGCTGGAAACACCATATATTTT.

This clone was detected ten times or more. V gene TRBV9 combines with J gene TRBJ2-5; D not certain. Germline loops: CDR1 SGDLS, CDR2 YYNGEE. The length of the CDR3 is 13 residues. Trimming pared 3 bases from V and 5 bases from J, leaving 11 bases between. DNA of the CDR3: TGTGCCAGCAGCGCCCATTCATTGGAGACCCAGTACTTC. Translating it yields CASSAHSLETQYF.

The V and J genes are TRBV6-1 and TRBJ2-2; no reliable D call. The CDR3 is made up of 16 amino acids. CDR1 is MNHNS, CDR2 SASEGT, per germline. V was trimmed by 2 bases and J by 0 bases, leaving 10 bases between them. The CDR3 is CASSELGLANTGELFF. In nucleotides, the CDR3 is TGTGCCAGCAGTGAATTGGGTCTAGCGAACACCGGGGAGCTGTTTTTT.

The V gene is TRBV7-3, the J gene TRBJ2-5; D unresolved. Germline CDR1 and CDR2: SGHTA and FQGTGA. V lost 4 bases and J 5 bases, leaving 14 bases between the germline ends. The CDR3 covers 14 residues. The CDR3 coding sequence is TGTGCCAGCAGCTCCGGGTCGCAAGCGGAGACCCAGTACTTC. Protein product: CASSSGSQAETQYF.

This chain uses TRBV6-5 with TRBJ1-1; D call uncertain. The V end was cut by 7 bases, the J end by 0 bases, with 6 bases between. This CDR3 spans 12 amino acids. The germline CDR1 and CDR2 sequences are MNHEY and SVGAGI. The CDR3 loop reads CASNRVNTEAFF. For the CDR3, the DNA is TGTGCCAGCAACAGAGTGAACACTGAAGCTTTCTTT.

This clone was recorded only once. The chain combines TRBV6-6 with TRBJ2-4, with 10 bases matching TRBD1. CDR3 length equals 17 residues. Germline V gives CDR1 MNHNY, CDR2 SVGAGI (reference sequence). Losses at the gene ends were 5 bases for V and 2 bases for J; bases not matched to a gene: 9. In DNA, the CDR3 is TGTGCCAGCAGTCCGCGAGGGACAGGGGAAACCAAAAACATTCAGTACTTC. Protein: CASSPRGTGETKNIQYF.

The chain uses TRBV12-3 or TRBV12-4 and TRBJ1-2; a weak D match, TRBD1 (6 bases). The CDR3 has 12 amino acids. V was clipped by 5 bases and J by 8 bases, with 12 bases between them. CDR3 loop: CASSLYRVGYTF. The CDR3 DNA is TGTGCCAGCAGTCTATACAGGGTGGGCTACACCTTC.

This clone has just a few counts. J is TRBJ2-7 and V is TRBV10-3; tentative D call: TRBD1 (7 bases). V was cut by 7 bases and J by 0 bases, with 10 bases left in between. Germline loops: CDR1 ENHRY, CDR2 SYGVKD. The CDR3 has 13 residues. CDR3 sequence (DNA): TGTGCCATCAACCAGGGGGGCTCCTACGAGCAGTACTTC. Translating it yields CAINQGGSYEQYF.

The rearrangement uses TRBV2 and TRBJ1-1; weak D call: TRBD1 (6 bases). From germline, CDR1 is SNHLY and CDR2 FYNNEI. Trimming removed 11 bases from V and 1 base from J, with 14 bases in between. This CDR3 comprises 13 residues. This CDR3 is CAHAQGRNTEAFF. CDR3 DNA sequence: TGTGCCCACGCACAGGGACGGAACACTGAAGCTTTCTTT. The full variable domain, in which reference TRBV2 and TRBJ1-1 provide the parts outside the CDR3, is EPEVTQTPSHQVTQMGQEVILRCVPISNHLYFYWYRQILGQKVEFLVSFYNNEISEKSEIFDDQFSVERPDGSNFTLKIRSTKLEDSAMYFCAHAQGRNTEAFFGQGTRLTVV.

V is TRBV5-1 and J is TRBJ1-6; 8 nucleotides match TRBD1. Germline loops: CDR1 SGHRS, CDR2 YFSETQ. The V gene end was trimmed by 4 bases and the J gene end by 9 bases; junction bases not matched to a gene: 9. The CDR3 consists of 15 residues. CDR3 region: CASSIGQGDGSPLHF. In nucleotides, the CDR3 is TGCGCCAGCAGCATCGGACAGGGCGATGGTTCACCCCTCCACTTT. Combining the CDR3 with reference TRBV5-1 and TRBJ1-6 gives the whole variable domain KAGVTQTPRYLIKTRGQQVTLSCSPISGHRSVSWYQQTPGQGLQFLFEYFSETQRNKGNFPGRFSGRQFSNSRSEMNVSTLELGDSALYLCASSIGQGDGSPLHFGNGTRLTVT.

CDR3 nucleotide sequence: TGCAGTGCTCTGAGTCCTGGGACCCAGTACTTC. It translates to CSALSPGTQYF. This chain joins TRBV20-1 and TRBJ2-5; D gene ambiguous. The V and J ends lost 5 bases and 7 bases respectively, with 11 bases between them. Germline values: CDR1 DFQATT, CDR2 SNEGSKA (reference sequence). This CDR3 comprises 11 residues.

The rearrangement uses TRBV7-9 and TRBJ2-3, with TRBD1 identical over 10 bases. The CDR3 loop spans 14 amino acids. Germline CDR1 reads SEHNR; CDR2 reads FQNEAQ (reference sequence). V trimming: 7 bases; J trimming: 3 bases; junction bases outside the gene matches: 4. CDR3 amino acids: CASNPGQGTDTQYF. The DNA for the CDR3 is TGTGCCAGCAACCCGGGACAGGGGACAGATACGCAGTATTTT.

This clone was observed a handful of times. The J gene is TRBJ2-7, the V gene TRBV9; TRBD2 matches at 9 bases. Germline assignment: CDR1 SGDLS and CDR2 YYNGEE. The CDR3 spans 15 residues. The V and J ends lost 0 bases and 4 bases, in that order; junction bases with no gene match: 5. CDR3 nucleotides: TGTGCCAGCAGCGTAGGGAGCGGGAGGTGGTACGAGCAGTACTTC. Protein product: CASSVGSGRWYEQYF.

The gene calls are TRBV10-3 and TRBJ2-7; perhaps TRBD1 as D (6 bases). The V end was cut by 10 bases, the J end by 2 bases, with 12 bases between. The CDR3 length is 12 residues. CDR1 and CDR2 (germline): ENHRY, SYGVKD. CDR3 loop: CASIGQTYEQYF. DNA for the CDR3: TGTGCCAGTATAGGACAGACCTACGAGCAGTACTTC.